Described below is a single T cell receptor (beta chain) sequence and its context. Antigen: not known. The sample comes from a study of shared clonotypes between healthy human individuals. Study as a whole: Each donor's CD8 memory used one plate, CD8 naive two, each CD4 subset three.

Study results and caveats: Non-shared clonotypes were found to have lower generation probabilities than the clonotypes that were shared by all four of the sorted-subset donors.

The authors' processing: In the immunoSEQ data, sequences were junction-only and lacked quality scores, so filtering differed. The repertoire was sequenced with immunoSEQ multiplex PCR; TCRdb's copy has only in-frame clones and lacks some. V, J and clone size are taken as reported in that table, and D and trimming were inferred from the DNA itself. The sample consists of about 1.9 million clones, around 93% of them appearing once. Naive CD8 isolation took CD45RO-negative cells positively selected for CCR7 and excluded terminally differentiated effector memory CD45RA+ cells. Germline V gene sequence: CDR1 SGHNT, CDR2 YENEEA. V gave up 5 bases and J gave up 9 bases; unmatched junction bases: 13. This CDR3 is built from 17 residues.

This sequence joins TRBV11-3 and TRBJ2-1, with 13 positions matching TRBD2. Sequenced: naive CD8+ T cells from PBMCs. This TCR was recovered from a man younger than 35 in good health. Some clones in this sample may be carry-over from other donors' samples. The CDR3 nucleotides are TGTGCCAGCAGCCCTCGGACTAGCGGGAGTTCTGGAGGTGAGCAGTTCTTC. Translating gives CASSPRTSGSSGGEQFF.